This T cell receptor beta chain is from a study of blood T cells in healthy people across ages. Notes on the study in general: Naive T cell percentage showed a strong correlation with the diversity of TCR beta. More naive CD4+ cells and higher diversity marked long-lived donors relative to aged donors. Diversity estimates from one million T cells were considered underestimates. TCR beta diversity per million T cells fell roughly linearly with age.

Of note for this clonotype: What it recognizes is unknown.

The second PCR ran roughly 6 to 12 cycles with a sample-barcoded 5' primer and J-beta primers. MiXCR, run by TCRdb on the 5' RACE reads, gives a single entry per CDR3 protein. The sample holds about a million distinct CDR3 sequences; more than 30% are singletons and the top ten take about an eighth. Germline CDR1 MNHEY, CDR2 SVGAGI. V was cut by 2 bases and J by 8 bases, with 12 bases left in between. The CDR3 runs 14 residues. This chain uses TRBV6-5 with TRBJ1-4; no clear D gene. Sequencing input: blood. The sequence was collected from a man between 18 and 35 years old in good health. CDR3 nucleotide sequence: TGTGCCAGCAGTTACCCAGTCAGTATAGAAAAACTGTTTTTT. Translation: CASSYPVSIEKLFF.